This T cell receptor beta chain comes out of a study of shared clonotypes between healthy human individuals. Study background: Each donor contributed plates that comprised three CD4 naive, three CD4 memory, two CD8 naive and one CD8 memory.

General observations from the study: Naive subsets usually exceeded memory subsets in estimated richness.

The CDR3 length is 15 residues. Germline V gene sequence: CDR1 MNHEY, CDR2 SVGAGI. Trimming removed 6 bases from V and 7 bases from J, with 21 bases in between. An assay was performed, and its level was deep. Genomic DNA of every subset was divided equally among multiple immunoSEQ plates. TCRdb's table, derived via immunoSEQ multiplex PCR, lists solely in-frame clones and lacks some. The table shows 750,000 to 1,000,000 clones, with 80% to 95% occurring only once. Worth noting for this clone: What it recognizes is unknown.

The naive CD8 subset, CD45RO-negative cells positively selected for CCR7, excluded terminally differentiated effector memory CD45RA+ cells. The sequence came from a man aged 30 to 39 in good health. Source material: naive CD8+ T cells sorted from blood. The chain recombines TRBV6-5 with TRBJ2-5, with D possibly matching TRBD2 (6 bases). The CDR3 loop is CASSRGDGLPGTQYF. The CDR3 DNA is TGTGCCAGCAGCCGCGGGGACGGCCTCCCGGGGACCCAGTACTTC.